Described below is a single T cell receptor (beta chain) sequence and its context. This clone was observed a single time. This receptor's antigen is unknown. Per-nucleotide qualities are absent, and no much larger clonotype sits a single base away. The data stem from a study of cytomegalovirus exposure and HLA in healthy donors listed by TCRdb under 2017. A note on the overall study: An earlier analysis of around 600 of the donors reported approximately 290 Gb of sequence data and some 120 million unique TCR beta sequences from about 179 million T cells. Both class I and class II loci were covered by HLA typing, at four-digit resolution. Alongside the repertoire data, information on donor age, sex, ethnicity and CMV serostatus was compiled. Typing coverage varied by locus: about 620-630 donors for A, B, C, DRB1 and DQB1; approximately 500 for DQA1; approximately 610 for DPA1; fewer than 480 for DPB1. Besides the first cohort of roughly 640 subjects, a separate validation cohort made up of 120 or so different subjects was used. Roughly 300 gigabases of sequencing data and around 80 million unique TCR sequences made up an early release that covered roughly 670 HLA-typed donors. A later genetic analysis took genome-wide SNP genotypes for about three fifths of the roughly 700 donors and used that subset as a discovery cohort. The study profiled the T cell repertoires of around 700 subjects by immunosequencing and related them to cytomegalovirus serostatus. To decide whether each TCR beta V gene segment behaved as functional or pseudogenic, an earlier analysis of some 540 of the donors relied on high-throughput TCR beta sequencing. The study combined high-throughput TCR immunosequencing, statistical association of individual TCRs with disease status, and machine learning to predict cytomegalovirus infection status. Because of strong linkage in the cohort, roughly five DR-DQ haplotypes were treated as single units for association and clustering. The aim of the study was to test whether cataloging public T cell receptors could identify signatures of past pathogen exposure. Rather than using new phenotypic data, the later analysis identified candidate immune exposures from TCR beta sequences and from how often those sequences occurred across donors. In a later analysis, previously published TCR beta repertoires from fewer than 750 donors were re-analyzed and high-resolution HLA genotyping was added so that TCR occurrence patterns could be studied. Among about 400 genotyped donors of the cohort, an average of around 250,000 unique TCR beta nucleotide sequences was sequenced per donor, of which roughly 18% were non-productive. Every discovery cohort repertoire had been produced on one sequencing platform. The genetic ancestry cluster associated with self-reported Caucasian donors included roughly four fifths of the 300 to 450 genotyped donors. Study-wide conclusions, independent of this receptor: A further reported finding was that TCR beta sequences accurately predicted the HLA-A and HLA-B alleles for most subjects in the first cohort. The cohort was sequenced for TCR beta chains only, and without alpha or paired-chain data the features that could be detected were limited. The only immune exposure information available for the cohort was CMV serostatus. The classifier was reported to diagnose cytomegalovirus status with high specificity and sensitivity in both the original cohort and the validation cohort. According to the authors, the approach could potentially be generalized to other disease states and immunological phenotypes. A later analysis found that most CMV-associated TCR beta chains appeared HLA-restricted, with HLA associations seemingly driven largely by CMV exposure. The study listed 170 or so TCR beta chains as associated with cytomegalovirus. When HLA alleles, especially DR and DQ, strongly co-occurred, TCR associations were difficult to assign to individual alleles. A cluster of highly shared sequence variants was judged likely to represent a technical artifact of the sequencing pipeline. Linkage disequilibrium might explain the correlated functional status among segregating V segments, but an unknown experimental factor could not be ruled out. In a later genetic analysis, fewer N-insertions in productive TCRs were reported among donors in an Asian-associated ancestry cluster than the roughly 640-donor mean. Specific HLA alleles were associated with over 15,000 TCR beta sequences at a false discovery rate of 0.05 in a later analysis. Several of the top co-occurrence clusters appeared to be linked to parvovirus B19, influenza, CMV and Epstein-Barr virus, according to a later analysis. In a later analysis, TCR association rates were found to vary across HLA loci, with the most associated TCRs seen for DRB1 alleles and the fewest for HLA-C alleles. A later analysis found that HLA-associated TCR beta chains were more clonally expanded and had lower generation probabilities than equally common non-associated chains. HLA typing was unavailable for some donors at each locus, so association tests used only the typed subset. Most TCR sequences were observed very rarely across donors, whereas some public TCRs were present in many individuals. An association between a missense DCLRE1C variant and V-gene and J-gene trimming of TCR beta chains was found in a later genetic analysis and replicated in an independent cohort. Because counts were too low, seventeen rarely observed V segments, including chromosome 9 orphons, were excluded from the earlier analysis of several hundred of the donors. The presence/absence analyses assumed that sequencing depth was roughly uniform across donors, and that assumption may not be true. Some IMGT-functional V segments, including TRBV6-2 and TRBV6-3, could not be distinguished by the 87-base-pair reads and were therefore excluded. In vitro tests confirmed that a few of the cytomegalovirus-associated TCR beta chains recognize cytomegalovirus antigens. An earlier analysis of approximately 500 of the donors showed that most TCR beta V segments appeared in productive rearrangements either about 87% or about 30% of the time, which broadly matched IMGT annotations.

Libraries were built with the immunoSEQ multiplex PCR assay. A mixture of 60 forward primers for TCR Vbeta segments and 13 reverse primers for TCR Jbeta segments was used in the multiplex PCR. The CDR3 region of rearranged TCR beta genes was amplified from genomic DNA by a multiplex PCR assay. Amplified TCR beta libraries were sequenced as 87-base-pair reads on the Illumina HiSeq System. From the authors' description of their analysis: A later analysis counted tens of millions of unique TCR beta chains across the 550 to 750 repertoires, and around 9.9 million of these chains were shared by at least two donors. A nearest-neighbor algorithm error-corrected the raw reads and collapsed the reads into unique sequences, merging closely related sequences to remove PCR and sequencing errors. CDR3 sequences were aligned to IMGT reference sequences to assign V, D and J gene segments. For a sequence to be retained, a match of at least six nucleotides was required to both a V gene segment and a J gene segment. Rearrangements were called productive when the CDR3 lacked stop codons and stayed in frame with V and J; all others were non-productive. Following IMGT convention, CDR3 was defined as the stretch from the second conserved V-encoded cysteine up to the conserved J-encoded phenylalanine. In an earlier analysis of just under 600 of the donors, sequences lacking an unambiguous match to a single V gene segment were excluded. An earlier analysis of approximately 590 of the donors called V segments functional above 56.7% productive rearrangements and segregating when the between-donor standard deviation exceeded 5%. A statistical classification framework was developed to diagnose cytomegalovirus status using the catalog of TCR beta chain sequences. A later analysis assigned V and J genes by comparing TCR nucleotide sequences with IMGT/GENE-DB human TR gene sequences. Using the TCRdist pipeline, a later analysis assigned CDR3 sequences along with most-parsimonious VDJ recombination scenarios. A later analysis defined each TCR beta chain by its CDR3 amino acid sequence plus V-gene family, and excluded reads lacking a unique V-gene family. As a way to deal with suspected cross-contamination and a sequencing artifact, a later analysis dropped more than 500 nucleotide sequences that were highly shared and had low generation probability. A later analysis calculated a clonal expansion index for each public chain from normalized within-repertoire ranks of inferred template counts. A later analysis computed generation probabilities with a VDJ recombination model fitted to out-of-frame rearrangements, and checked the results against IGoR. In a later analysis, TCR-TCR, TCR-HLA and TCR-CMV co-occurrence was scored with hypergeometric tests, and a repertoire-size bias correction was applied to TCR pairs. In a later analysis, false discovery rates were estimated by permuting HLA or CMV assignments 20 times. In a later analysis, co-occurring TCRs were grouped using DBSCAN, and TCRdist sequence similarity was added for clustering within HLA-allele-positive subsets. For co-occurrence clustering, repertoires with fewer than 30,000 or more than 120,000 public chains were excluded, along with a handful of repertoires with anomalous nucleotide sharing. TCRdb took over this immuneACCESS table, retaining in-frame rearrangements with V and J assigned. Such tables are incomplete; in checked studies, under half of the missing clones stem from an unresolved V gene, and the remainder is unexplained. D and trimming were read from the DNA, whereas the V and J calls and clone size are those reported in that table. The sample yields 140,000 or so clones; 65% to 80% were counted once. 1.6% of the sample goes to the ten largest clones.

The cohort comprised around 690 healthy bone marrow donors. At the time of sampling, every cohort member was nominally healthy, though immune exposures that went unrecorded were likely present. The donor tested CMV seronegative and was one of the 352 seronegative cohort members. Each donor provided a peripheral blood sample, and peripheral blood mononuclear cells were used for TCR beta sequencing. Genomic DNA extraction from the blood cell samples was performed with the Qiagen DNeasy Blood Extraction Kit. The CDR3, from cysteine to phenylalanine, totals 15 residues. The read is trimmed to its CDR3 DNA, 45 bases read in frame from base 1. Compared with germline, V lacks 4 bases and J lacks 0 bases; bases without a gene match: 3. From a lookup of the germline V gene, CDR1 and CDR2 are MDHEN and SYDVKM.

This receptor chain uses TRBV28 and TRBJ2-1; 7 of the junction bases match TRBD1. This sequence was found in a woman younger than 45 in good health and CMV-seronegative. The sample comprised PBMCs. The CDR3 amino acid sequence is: CASSSTGDSYNEQFF. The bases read TGTGCCAGCAGTTCCACAGGGGACTCCTACAATGAGCAGTTCTTC.